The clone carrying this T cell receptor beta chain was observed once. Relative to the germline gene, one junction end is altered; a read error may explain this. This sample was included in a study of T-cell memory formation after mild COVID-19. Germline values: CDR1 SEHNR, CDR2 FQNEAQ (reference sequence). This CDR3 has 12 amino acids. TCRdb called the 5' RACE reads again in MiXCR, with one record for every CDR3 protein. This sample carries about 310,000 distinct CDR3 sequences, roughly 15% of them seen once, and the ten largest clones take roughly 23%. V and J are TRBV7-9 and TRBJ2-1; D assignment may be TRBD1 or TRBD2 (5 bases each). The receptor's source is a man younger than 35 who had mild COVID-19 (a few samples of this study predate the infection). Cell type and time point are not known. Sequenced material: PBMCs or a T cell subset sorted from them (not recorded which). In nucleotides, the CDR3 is TGTGCCAGCAGCATAGCGAAGGGGCCGGGGTTCTTC. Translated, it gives CASSIAKGPGFF.